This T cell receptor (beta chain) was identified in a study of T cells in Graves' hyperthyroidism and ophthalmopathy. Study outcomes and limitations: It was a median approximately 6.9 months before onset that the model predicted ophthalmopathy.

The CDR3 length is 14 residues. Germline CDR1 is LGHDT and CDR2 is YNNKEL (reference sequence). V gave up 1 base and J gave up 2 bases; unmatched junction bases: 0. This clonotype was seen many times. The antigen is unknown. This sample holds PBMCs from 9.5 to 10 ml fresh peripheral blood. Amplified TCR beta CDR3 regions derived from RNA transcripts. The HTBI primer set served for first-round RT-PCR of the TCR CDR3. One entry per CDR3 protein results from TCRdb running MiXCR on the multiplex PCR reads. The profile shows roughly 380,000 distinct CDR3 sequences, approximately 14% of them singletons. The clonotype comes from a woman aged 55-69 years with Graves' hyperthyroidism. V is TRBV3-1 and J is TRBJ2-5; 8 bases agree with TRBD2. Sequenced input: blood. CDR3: CASSQGLAQETQYF. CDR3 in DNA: TGTGCCAGCAGCCAAGGACTAGCGCAAGAGACCCAGTACTTC.